A single sample gave rise to the 16 T cell receptor beta chains below, sequenced in a study of shared clonotypes between healthy human individuals. Clones were sequenced by immunoSEQ multiplex PCR, and TCRdb holds only the in-frame ones, with some missing. Here the sample spans roughly 1,500,000 clones, just under 99% being singletons. Specimen: naive CD4+ T cells sorted from blood. Subset reported: CD45RA+ positively selected. The receptors derive from a man under 40 in good health.

V and J are TRBV28 and TRBJ2-1; D is undetermined. This CDR3 is 15 amino acids long. The V gene lost 8 bases and the J gene lost 3 bases, with 17 bases spanning the gap. CDR1 is MDHEN, CDR2 SYDVKM, per germline. The CDR3, as DNA: TGTGCCAGCGGCCGGGCTCAGAGCCGCTACAATGAGCAGTTCTTC. It is translated as CASGRAQSRYNEQFF.

This clone was observed once. The chain has TRBV5-1 and TRBJ2-7; 11 bases map to TRBD2. The CDR3 is 15 residues long. J lost 3 bases, V lost 4 bases, and 6 bases had no gene match. Germline V CDR1 and CDR2: SGHRS, YFSETQ. CDR3 coding DNA: TGCGCCAGCAGCATACTAGCGGGGGCAAACTACGAGCAGTACTTC. Translated, it gives CASSILAGANYEQYF.

This clone was seen a single time. This chain connects TRBV7-2 to TRBJ1-5, with TRBD1 matching over 10 bases. Trimming at V came to 0 bases and at J to 5 bases, leaving 10 bases not matched to a gene. The CDR3 is 18 residues long. Germline assignment: CDR1 SGHTA and CDR2 FQGNSA. The CDR3 reads CASSLAEWWDRGDQPQHF. The CDR3 DNA is TGTGCCAGCAGCTTAGCGGAGTGGTGGGACAGGGGAGATCAGCCCCAGCATTTT.

The CDR3 loop reads CASSYTSGRALNEQFF. The CDR3 DNA follows: TGTGCCAGCAGCTATACTAGCGGGAGGGCCTTAAATGAGCAGTTCTTC. J is TRBJ2-1 and V is TRBV7-2; TRBD2 aligns across 13 bases. V gave up 4 bases and J gave up 7 bases; unmatched junction bases: 7. CDR1 and CDR2 from the germline V gene are SGHTA and FQGNSA. This CDR3 has 16 amino acids. The full variable domain, its missing parts supplied by reference TRBV7-2 and TRBJ2-1, is GAGVSQSPSNKVTEKGKDVELRCDPISGHTALYWYRQSLGQGLEFLIYFQGNSAPDKSGLPSDRFSAERTGGSVSTLTIQRTQQEDSAVYLCASSYTSGRALNEQFFGPGTRLTVL.

The V gene is TRBV2, the J gene TRBJ1-1, with D possibly being TRBD1 (5 bases). Per germline, CDR1 SNHLY and CDR2 FYNNEI. Trimming left V 5 bases short and J 3 bases short, with 7 bases between. CDR3 length: 12 amino acids. This chain's CDR3 is CASSWGDTEAFF. CDR3 coding DNA: TGTGCCAGCAGTTGGGGGGACACTGAAGCTTTCTTT.

The chain is built from TRBV6-1 and TRBJ2-2, with a tentative D call TRBD2 (6 bases). The CDR3 loop spans 15 amino acids. V gave up 2 bases and J gave up 1 base, with 8 bases separating them. Germline V gene lookup returns CDR1 MNHNS and CDR2 SASEGT. CDR3 residues: CASSENGGNTGELFF. The CDR3 DNA reads TGTGCCAGCAGTGAAAACGGGGGGAACACCGGGGAGCTGTTTTTT.

The chain couples TRBV5-4 to TRBJ2-7; TRBD1 matches 7 bases. Per the germline V gene, CDR1 is SGHNT and CDR2 is YYREEE (reference sequence). This CDR3 is 17 amino acids long. After removal of 4 bases from V and 0 bases from J, the junction contained 13 bases not matched to a gene. The CDR3 nucleotides are TGTGCCAGCAGCCTAAGACAGGGCCCAAGGAGCTCCTACGAGCAGTACTTC. Its translation: CASSLRQGPRSSYEQYF.

This chain connects TRBV27 to TRBJ2-5; the D gene is possibly TRBD2 (5 bases). Germline values: CDR1 MNHEY, CDR2 SMNVEV (reference sequence). CDR3 length: 14 amino acids. Trimming left V 3 bases short and J 5 bases short, with 13 bases between. The DNA for the CDR3 is TGTGCCAGCAGTTTTTCTAGCCTGGGGGAGACCCAGTACTTC. As protein: CASSFSSLGETQYF.

The J gene is TRBJ1-1, the V gene TRBV9, with 7 positions matching TRBD1. V was clipped by 0 bases and J by 1 base; unmatched bases: 3. The germline CDR1 and CDR2 sequences are SGDLS and YYNGEE. The CDR3 consists of 15 residues. The chain's CDR3 is CASSVAAGGNTEAFF. In DNA, the CDR3 is TGTGCCAGCAGCGTAGCAGCAGGGGGGAACACTGAAGCTTTCTTT.

The CDR3 reads CSVEDLERGQETQYF. The DNA of the CDR3 is TGCAGCGTTGAAGATCTTGAGCGGGGCCAAGAGACCCAGTACTTC. This rearrangement joins TRBV29-1 to TRBJ2-5; 7 bases fit TRBD2. Germline V gene data show CDR1 as SQVTM and CDR2 as ANQGSEA. The CDR3 is made up of 15 amino acids. Trimming cost V 0 bases and J 1 base; bases outside gene matches: 5.

This clone was detected once. The chain links TRBV19 to TRBJ1-5; TRBD1 aligns across 8 bases. The germline gives CDR1 LNHDA, CDR2 SQIVND (reference sequence). The CDR3 extends over 14 amino acids. J was trimmed by 5 bases and V by 8 bases; bases with no gene match: 8. CDR3 nucleotides: TGTGCCAGTTCGGACAGGGATCGGTATCAGCCCCAGCATTTT. This gives the protein CASSDRDRYQPQHF.

The CDR3 reads CSVAGGKGYSYEQYF. DNA of the CDR3: TGCAGCGTTGCTGGGGGAAAAGGGTACTCCTACGAGCAGTACTTC. The rearrangement uses TRBV29-1 and TRBJ2-7; TRBD1 or TRBD2 may be the D gene (5 bases each). V gave up 4 bases and J gave up 0 bases, with 16 bases separating them. The CDR3 sequence is 15 residues long. The germline V gene encodes CDR1 SQVTM and CDR2 ANQGSEA.

The chain combines TRBV15 with TRBJ2-2; D is uncertain. This CDR3 spans 12 amino acids. Germline CDR1 LNHNV, CDR2 YYDKDF (reference sequence). The ends were cut back, 1 base at V and 6 bases at J, with 3 bases in the middle. The CDR3 loop is CATSRGPGELFF. The DNA of the CDR3 is TGTGCCACCAGCAGAGGCCCCGGGGAGCTGTTTTTT. The full variable domain, its missing parts supplied by reference TRBV15 and TRBJ2-2, is DAMVIQNPRYQVTQFGKPVTLSCSQTLNHNVMYWYQQKSSQAPKLLFHYYDKDFNNEADTPDNFQSRRPNTSFCFLDIRSPGLGDTAMYLCATSRGPGELFFGEGSRLTVL.

This clone has a single count. Other DNA sequences in this sample translate to the same CDR3. The genes are TRBV9 and TRBJ2-1; D is uncertain. V dropped 0 bases and J dropped 1 base, with 8 bases sitting between them. The CDR3 runs 15 residues. Germline-derived CDR1 and CDR2 are SGDLS and YYNGEE. CDR3 residues: CASSVAASSYNEQFF. The CDR3 DNA follows: TGTGCCAGCAGCGTAGCAGCTAGTTCCTACAATGAGCAGTTCTTC.

The chain couples TRBV28 to TRBJ1-1, with a tentative D call TRBD1 (5 bases). The CDR3 contains 15 residues. V lost 5 bases, J lost 1 base, and 14 bases lay in between. Looked up from germline, CDR1 is MDHEN and CDR2 is SYDVKM. This CDR3 reads CASSPLPRENTEAFF. CDR3 bases: TGTGCCAGCAGTCCCCTGCCCAGGGAGAACACTGAAGCTTTCTTT.

The table lists this clone with a count of one. The chain employs TRBV6-6 and TRBJ1-4; maybe TRBD1 (6 bases). The germline CDR1 and CDR2 sequences are MNHNY and SVGAGI (reference sequence). The ends were cut back, 4 bases at V and 8 bases at J, with 14 bases in the middle. This CDR3 has 14 amino acids. Written as DNA, the CDR3 is TGTGCCAGCAGTTTGTCGGGGGCTGGGGAAAAACTGTTTTTT. It specifies CASSLSGAGEKLFF.